This TCR beta chain comes out of a study of shared clonotypes between healthy human individuals. General study findings and limits: Of the naive CD4 clonotypes, around 5% were shared across several donors. Sampling was confined to blood; repertoires within tissues likely differ.

Comments on this clone: What it binds is unknown.

In the original workflow: Filtering differed for immunoSEQ, which gave only junction sequences without quality scores. This table comes from immunoSEQ multiplex PCR, and its TCRdb copy is limited to in-frame clones, with some not included. From that table come the V and J calls and clone size; the DNA was used to work out D and trimming. The sample lists over 850,000 clones, approximately 80% occurring once. Source material: memory CD4+ T cells from PBMCs. Subset in this sample: CD45RA-negative fraction. The sequence was collected from a man younger than 35 in good health. Some clones in this sample may be carry-over from other donors' samples.

In DNA form, the CDR3 reads TGTGCCAGCAGCTTCCGGGACAGGTCGACCTACACCTTC. Its protein is CASSFRDRSTYTF. The chain carries TRBV11-2 and TRBJ1-2; 8 bases fit TRBD1. With 3 bases clipped from V and 10 bases from J, the junction kept 7 bases outside the gene matches. CDR3 length: 13 amino acids. Per the germline V gene, CDR1 is SGHAT and CDR2 is FQNNGV.